This entry lists 25 T cell receptor beta chains sequenced from one sample in a study of shared clonotypes between healthy human individuals (TCRdb year 2020). The method was the immunoSEQ multiplex PCR assay. Here the immuneACCESS table is served through TCRdb, limited to in-frame sequences with V and J called. Missing clones are a known gap in these copies; in checked studies unresolved V genes cover under half, and the rest lacks a known reason. For this sample the table gives over 1.4 million clones, of which over 95% were detected only once. Clones ranked in the top ten supply more than 0.9% of the sample. Sample: naive CD4+ T cells sorted from blood. This sample's cell subset or site label indicates: CD45RA+ positively selected. The receptors shown here come from a man aged 25 to 40 in good health.

This rearrangement joins TRBV23-1 to TRBJ2-5; D possibly corresponds to TRBD2 (5 bases). TRBV23-1 carries the ORF label, with uncertain function. The CDR3 loop spans 15 amino acids. V lost 0 bases, J lost 3 bases, and 11 bases lay in between. CDR3 amino acids: CASSQSRAPKETQYF. CDR3 DNA sequence: TGCGCCAGCAGTCAATCGCGGGCGCCAAAAGAGACCCAGTACTTC.

The chain recombines TRBV11-1 with TRBJ2-3; TRBD2 might be the D (6 bases). The V end was cut by 7 bases, the J end by 3 bases, with 14 bases between. Per the germline V gene, CDR1 is SGHAT and CDR2 is FQDESV (reference sequence). This CDR3 contains 14 residues. The CDR3 coding sequence is TGTGCCAGCAAGACTAGGGTGTCTACAGATACGCAGTATTTT. Protein: CASKTRVSTDTQYF.

The rearrangement joins TRBV19 to TRBJ2-7; 7 bases are a match to TRBD2. CDR1 is LNHDA, CDR2 SQIVND, per germline (reference sequence). The CDR3 sequence is 14 residues long. With V trimmed by 6 bases and J by 2 bases, 7 bases remained unmatched. CDR3 nucleotide sequence: TGTGCCAGTAGCCCCGGGAGGAGGCCCTACGAGCAGTACTTC. Translation: CASSPGRRPYEQYF.

This chain connects TRBV28 to TRBJ1-5, with D unclear. This CDR3 has 15 amino acids. Germline lookup yields CDR1 MDHEN and CDR2 SYDVKM. The V gene lost 8 bases and the J gene lost 9 bases, with 23 bases spanning the gap. The CDR3 loop is CASHADTASSSPQHF. DNA of the CDR3: TGTGCCAGCCATGCCGACACGGCCTCATCATCGCCCCAGCATTTT.

This clone was picked up one time. V is TRBV7-2 and J is TRBJ1-5; 7 nucleotides agree with TRBD1. J was trimmed by 2 bases and V by 0 bases; bases with no gene match: 10. The CDR3 is 18 amino acids. Germline CDR1 and CDR2: SGHTA and FQGNSA. CDR3 amino acids: CASSLAIGTASGNQPQHF. CDR3 in DNA: TGTGCCAGCAGCTTAGCAATCGGGACAGCCAGCGGCAATCAGCCCCAGCATTTT.

This clone was recorded a few times. The rearrangement uses TRBV9 and TRBJ2-3; D remains ambiguous. With 4 bases removed from V and 4 bases from J, the gap between germline ends came to 19 bases. The CDR3 has 16 residues. CDR1 and CDR2 from the germline V gene are SGDLS and YYNGEE. CDR3 bases: TGTGCCAGCAGCCCCCGGACCCAGCCAGTCGCAGATACGCAGTATTTT. This sequence encodes CASSPRTQPVADTQYF.

V and J are TRBV11-2 and TRBJ2-4, with a weak D call TRBD1 (5 bases). Trimming shortened V by 0 bases and J by 8 bases, and 8 bases separated the two germline ends. The germline V gene encodes CDR1 SGHAT and CDR2 FQNNGV. The CDR3 is made up of 13 amino acids. CDR3 coding DNA: TGTGCCAGCAGCTTAGACAGGGTGGACATTCAGTACTTC. Its protein product is CASSLDRVDIQYF.

The chain links TRBV29-1 to TRBJ2-6, with D possibly TRBD1 on 6 matching bases. The CDR3 contains 18 residues. Germline V gene lookup returns CDR1 SQVTM and CDR2 ANQGSEA. The V end lost 5 bases, the J end lost 0 bases, and 20 bases lay between the germline ends. The chain's CDR3 is CSVIGWGQGNSGANVLTF. Written as DNA, the CDR3 is TGCAGCGTTATAGGTTGGGGGCAGGGAAACTCTGGGGCCAACGTCCTGACTTTC.

The rearrangement uses TRBV5-1 and TRBJ2-2; perhaps TRBD1 as D (6 bases). Germline V gene lookup returns CDR1 SGHRS and CDR2 YFSETQ. This CDR3 is built from 18 residues. V lost 7 bases, J lost 6 bases, and 28 bases lay in between. CDR3: CASRKGRLGGTSAGELFF. For the CDR3, the DNA is TGCGCCAGCCGCAAAGGTCGGTTAGGGGGAACCTCGGCCGGGGAGCTGTTTTTT.

This chain links TRBV6-1 with TRBJ2-1, with D possibly being TRBD1 or TRBD2 (6 bases each). This CDR3 has 13 amino acids. Germline CDR1 reads MNHNS; CDR2 reads SASEGT. V lost 8 bases to trimming and J lost 8 bases, with 16 bases between them. The CDR3 is CASCVLGGHEQFF. The CDR3 DNA is TGTGCCAGCTGTGTGTTGGGGGGCCATGAGCAGTTCTTC.

This chain uses TRBV7-8 with TRBJ2-7, with D hard to call. Trimming cost V 1 base and J 2 bases, with 9 bases left between them. Germline CDR1 SGHVS, CDR2 FQNEAQ. This CDR3 has 14 amino acids. The CDR3 nucleotides are TGTGCCAGCAGCTTAGGGGCAGAAACCTACGAGCAGTACTTC. Translation: CASSLGAETYEQYF.

This chain connects TRBV12-2 to TRBJ2-7. TRBV12-2 is assigned pseudogene status. The CDR3 is 18 amino acids. The CDR3 reads CASGYNPGTLFVTCEQYF. For the CDR3, the DNA is TGTGCAAGTGGATACAATCCGGGGACGTTATTCGTTACCTGCGAGCAGTACTTC.

The chain couples TRBV14 to TRBJ2-3, with 10 bases fitting TRBD2. The V and J ends lost 5 bases and 2 bases, in that order; junction bases with no gene match: 13. CDR3 length equals 18 residues. Germline-derived CDR1 and CDR2 are SGHDN and FVKESK. This CDR3 reads CASSNDSSSGRITDTQYF. Written as DNA, the CDR3 is TGTGCCAGCAGCAACGACTCAAGTAGCGGGAGGATCACAGATACGCAGTATTTT.

This rearrangement joins TRBV7-2 to TRBJ2-7; a possible D gene is TRBD1 (5 bases). Trimming took 5 bases from V and 5 from J, leaving 13 bases between them. The CDR3 has 13 amino acids. Germline V gene lookup returns CDR1 SGHTA and CDR2 FQGNSA. CDR3 sequence (DNA): TGTGCCAGCAGCCCACAGGTCCTGGACGAGCAGTACTTC. The encoded protein is CASSPQVLDEQYF.

This chain joins TRBV5-1 and TRBJ2-7; D unresolved. Germline V lookup: CDR1 SGHRS, CDR2 YFSETQ. Trimming pared 1 base from V and 0 bases from J, leaving 8 bases between. This CDR3 has 14 amino acids. This chain's CDR3 is CASSLSWGSYEQYF. CDR3 bases: TGCGCCAGCAGCTTGTCTTGGGGCTCCTACGAGCAGTACTTC.

V is TRBV28 and J is TRBJ1-2, with D unresolved. Germline V gene data show CDR1 as MDHEN and CDR2 as SYDVKM. This CDR3 is built from 12 residues. V gave up 8 bases and J gave up 6 bases, with 13 bases separating them. The CDR3 reads CASGTVLNGYTF. CDR3 in DNA: TGTGCCAGCGGAACGGTTTTGAATGGCTACACCTTC.

This sequence joins TRBV5-1 and TRBJ2-3; the D is unclear. The CDR3 loop spans 12 amino acids. V gave up 0 bases and J gave up 7 bases, with 6 bases separating them. Germline values: CDR1 SGHRS, CDR2 YFSETQ. The CDR3 DNA reads as TGCGCCAGCAGCTTGGGGCACCATACGCAGTATTTT. Protein product: CASSLGHHTQYF.

CDR3 in DNA: TGTGCCAGCAGCTTGCGGGGATCCTACGAGCAGTACTTC. Amino acids: CASSLRGSYEQYF. V usage is TRBV7-7 and J usage is TRBJ2-7; D may be TRBD2 (6 bases). The ends were cut back, 3 bases at V and 1 base at J, with 7 bases in the middle. Germline loops: CDR1 SSHAT, CDR2 FNYEAQ (reference sequence). CDR3 size: 13 residues.

This chain links TRBV10-3 with TRBJ2-2; 9 bases match TRBD2. The ends lost 6 bases at V and 2 bases at J; junction bases unmatched: 10. Germline lookup yields CDR1 ENHRY and CDR2 SYGVKD. This CDR3 spans 17 amino acids. CDR3 in DNA: TGTGCCATCAGGTCGTCGGTCGGGACTAGCAACACCGGGGAGCTGTTTTTT. Protein: CAIRSSVGTSNTGELFF.

V and J are TRBV9 and TRBJ2-1; 9 nucleotides align to TRBD2. The CDR3 length is 19 residues. Germline V gives CDR1 SGDLS, CDR2 YYNGEE. Trimming at V came to 1 base and at J to 6 bases, leaving 17 bases not matched to a gene. As DNA, the CDR3 is TGTGCCAGCAGCGTACTCCCTGGTGGGCAGAGCGGGGGGCCCAATGAGCAGTTCTTC. Its protein product is CASSVLPGGQSGGPNEQFF.

As concerns this clone: Other DNA sequences from this sample encode an identical CDR3 as well. This chain links TRBV18 with TRBJ2-1, with no clear D. Germline CDR1 KGHSH, CDR2 LQKENI. Trimming took 4 bases from V and 3 from J, leaving 7 bases between them. The CDR3 loop spans 13 amino acids. The CDR3 protein is CASSLSSYNEQFF. CDR3 DNA sequence: TGTGCCAGCTCACTTTCTAGCTACAATGAGCAGTTCTTC. Complete variable domain (other parts from reference TRBV18 and TRBJ2-1): NAGVMQNPRHLVRRRGQEARLRCSPMKGHSHVYWYRQLPEEGLKFMVYLQKENIIDESGMPKERFSAEFPKEGPSILRIQQVVRGDSAAYFCASSLSSYNEQFFGPGTRLTVL.

CDR3 residues: CASSLLLRGEQFF. CDR3 nucleotide sequence: TGTGCCAGCAGTCTCCTACTTCGAGGTGAGCAGTTCTTC. The chain couples TRBV28 to TRBJ2-1; D gene ambiguous. This CDR3 contains 13 residues. V gave up 5 bases and J gave up 9 bases, with 14 bases separating them. Germline V gene data show CDR1 as MDHEN and CDR2 as SYDVKM.

V is TRBV2 and J is TRBJ1-1; no clear D. The CDR3 loop spans 11 amino acids. CDR1 and CDR2 (germline): SNHLY, FYNNEI. V lost 8 bases to trimming and J lost 6 bases, with 10 bases between them. CDR3: CASDRRAEAFF. CDR3 in DNA: TGTGCCAGCGATCGACGGGCTGAAGCTTTCTTT. Drawing the rest from reference TRBV2 and TRBJ1-1, the complete variable domain is EPEVTQTPSHQVTQMGQEVILRCVPISNHLYFYWYRQILGQKVEFLVSFYNNEISEKSEIFDDQFSVERPDGSNFTLKIRSTKLEDSAMYFCASDRRAEAFFGQGTRLTVV.

Only one count was recorded for this clone. J is TRBJ2-5 and V is TRBV7-3; a weak D match, TRBD2 (6 bases). Germline V gene sequence: CDR1 SGHTA, CDR2 FQGTGA. CDR3 length equals 13 residues. The V and J ends lost 3 bases and 5 bases respectively, with 10 bases between them. CDR3: CASSFSGRETQYF. The CDR3 nucleotides read TGTGCCAGCAGCTTTTCAGGGAGGGAGACCCAGTACTTC.

In this sample, this clone turned up once. Other nucleotide sequences from this sample produce the same CDR3. The chain uses TRBV9 and TRBJ2-5; D remains unclear. The V gene lost 0 bases and the J gene lost 1 base, with 7 bases spanning the gap. The CDR3 runs to 14 residues. Per the germline V gene, CDR1 is SGDLS and CDR2 is YYNGEE. In DNA form, the CDR3 reads TGTGCCAGCAGCGTAGGTTCAGGCCAAGAGACCCAGTACTTC. Translated: CASSVGSGQETQYF.